These 27 T cell receptor beta chains share one sample of origin, sequenced in a study of blood T cell repertoires in COVID-19. Assay: immunoSEQ multiplex PCR; the TCRdb copy retains only in-frame clones and omits some. The data contain 250,000 or so clones, roughly 86% of them seen just once; the ten biggest clones take up 10% to 15%. What was sequenced was peripheral blood. The receptors derive from a man at least 80 years old with acute or convalescent COVID-19.

The chain combines TRBV19 with TRBJ1-6; TRBD1 matches 8 bases. The germline V gene encodes CDR1 LNHDA and CDR2 SQIVND (reference sequence). The ends lost 4 bases at V and 7 bases at J; junction bases unmatched: 6. The CDR3 has 15 amino acids. CDR3 residues: CASSTGGLVNSPLHF. The CDR3 region has the DNA TGTGCCAGTAGTACAGGGGGCTTGGTGAATTCACCCCTCCACTTT.

The gene calls are TRBV6-1 and TRBJ2-7, with 8 bases fitting TRBD2. Germline assignment: CDR1 MNHNS and CDR2 SASEGT. This CDR3 is built from 14 residues. The V segment lost 3 bases and the J segment 8 bases; nucleotides outside the gene matches: 9. Here the CDR3 reads CASSDGTSGGKQYF. In DNA, the CDR3 is TGTGCCAGCAGTGACGGGACTAGTGGAGGCAAGCAGTACTTC.

This chain uses TRBV3-1 (or the pseudogene TRBV3-2) with TRBJ1-6; the D gene is possibly TRBD1 (6 bases). Germline V gene sequence: CDR1 LGHDT, CDR2 YNNKEL (reference sequence). Trimming took 1 base from V and 10 from J, leaving 11 bases between them. The CDR3 consists of 14 residues. The CDR3 region has the DNA TGTGCCAGCAGCCAAGGCGGGGGCACCTCACCCCTCCACTTT. Translated, it gives CASSQGGGTSPLHF.

The chain recombines TRBV28 with TRBJ1-1, with a weak D call TRBD1 (5 bases). The ends were cut back, 6 bases at V and 0 bases at J, with 11 bases in the middle. Germline V CDR1 and CDR2: MDHEN, SYDVKM. This CDR3 region has 14 residues. CDR3 region: CASRTTGLNTEAFF. CDR3 DNA sequence: TGTGCCAGCAGGACCACAGGTTTGAACACTGAAGCTTTCTTT.

The rearrangement uses TRBV2 and TRBJ1-5, with 7 bases lining up with TRBD1. The CDR3 has 12 amino acids. The J segment lost 4 bases and the V segment lost 8 bases, leaving 2 bases of the junction unmatched. CDR1 and CDR2 from the germline V gene are SNHLY and FYNNEI. CDR3 sequence: CASATGNQPQHF. CDR3 in DNA: TGTGCCAGCGCGACAGGGAATCAGCCCCAGCATTTT.

The rearrangement links TRBV5-1 to TRBJ2-4, with a possible D match to TRBD1 (6 bases). CDR1 is SGHRS, CDR2 YFSETQ, per germline. The ends were cut back, 4 bases at V and 0 bases at J, with 14 bases in the middle. The CDR3 length is 16 residues. The CDR3 sequence: CASSPRDTLAKNIQYF. CDR3 bases: TGCGCCAGCAGCCCCCGGGACACATTAGCCAAAAACATTCAGTACTTC. Together with reference TRBV5-1 and TRBJ2-4, the CDR3 gives the full variable domain: KAGVTQTPRYLIKTRGQQVTLSCSPISGHRSVSWYQQTPGQGLQFLFEYFSETQRNKGNFPGRFSGRQFSNSRSEMNVSTLELGDSALYLCASSPRDTLAKNIQYFGAGTRLSVL.

Only a few counts were recorded for this clone. This rearrangement joins TRBV4-3 to TRBJ1-6, with 7 positions matching TRBD1. Germline lookup yields CDR1 LGHNA and CDR2 YSLEER. This CDR3 spans 14 amino acids. V shed 4 bases and J 5 bases; nucleotides not matched to a gene: 2. The DNA of the CDR3 is TGCGCCAGCAGCCGGGACAGAGATAATTCACCCCTCCACTTT. This translates into CASSRDRDNSPLHF.

The chain couples TRBV7-3 to TRBJ1-5; 7 nucleotides match TRBD1. After removal of 2 bases from V and 6 bases from J, the junction contained 1 base not matched to a gene. Germline V lookup: CDR1 SGHTA, CDR2 FQGTGA. CDR3 length: 13 residues. The CDR3 region is CASSLQGGQPQHF. For the CDR3, the DNA is TGTGCCAGCAGCTTACAGGGGGGTCAGCCCCAGCATTTT.

The chain is built from TRBV5-1 and TRBJ2-5; TRBD1 agrees at 8 bases. V lost 4 bases and J lost 1; bases outside the gene matches: 3. The CDR3 is 14 residues long. The germline V gene encodes CDR1 SGHRS and CDR2 YFSETQ. The CDR3 region has the DNA TGCGCCAGCAGCACAGGGGGGCCCCAAGAGACCCAGTACTTC. Its protein is CASSTGGPQETQYF.

The chain links TRBV27 to TRBJ2-3; D gene unclear. This CDR3 is built from 15 residues. Germline V gene data show CDR1 as MNHEY and CDR2 as SMNVEV (reference sequence). Trimming removed 1 base at V and 0 bases at J, with 8 bases between. For the CDR3, the DNA is TGTGCCAGCAGTTTATTCCCTATCAGCACAGATACGCAGTATTTT. Protein sequence: CASSLFPISTDTQYF.

This sequence joins TRBV6-5 and TRBJ2-3, with TRBD2 matching 7 bases. The CDR3 is made up of 15 amino acids. Trimming took 5 bases from V and 1 from J; bases not matched to a gene: 6. Germline assignment: CDR1 MNHEY and CDR2 SVGAGI. CDR3 region: CASSTPSGGTDTQYF. CDR3 coding DNA: TGTGCCAGCAGTACACCCAGCGGGGGCACAGATACGCAGTATTTT.

J is TRBJ2-7 and V is TRBV5-4, with TRBD2 matching over 12 bases. Germline assignment: CDR1 SGHNT and CDR2 YYREEE (reference sequence). With 4 bases clipped from V and 4 bases from J, the junction kept 9 bases outside the gene matches. The CDR3 has 16 amino acids. In DNA, the CDR3 is TGTGCCAGCAGCACCACTTGGACTAGCGGGAATTACGAGCAGTACTTC. Its protein is CASSTTWTSGNYEQYF.

V usage is TRBV20-1 and J usage is TRBJ2-7; D perhaps matches TRBD1 (5 bases). Trimming took off 5 bases at V and 3 bases at J, with 8 bases between the two ends. Germline CDR1 is DFQATT and CDR2 is SNEGSKA (reference sequence). This CDR3 has 11 amino acids. CDR3 sequence (DNA): TGCAGTGCTCACGACAGCTACGAGCAGTACTTC. As protein: CSAHDSYEQYF.

This clone was found a few times. V and J are TRBV28 and TRBJ1-1, with TRBD1 identical over 10 bases. The CDR3 consists of 17 residues. V lost 4 bases, J lost 2 bases, and 10 bases stayed unmatched. Germline CDR1 MDHEN, CDR2 SYDVKM. CDR3 region: CASSSLGTGALNTEAFF. In DNA form, the CDR3 reads TGTGCCAGCAGTTCCCTCGGGACAGGGGCCCTAAACACTGAAGCTTTCTTT.

The chain recombines TRBV28 with TRBJ1-2; D might be TRBD1 (6 bases). V lost 6 bases to trimming and J lost 8 bases, with 16 bases between them. Germline values: CDR1 MDHEN, CDR2 SYDVKM. The CDR3 consists of 13 residues. The CDR3 spells CASSMGGGGGYTF. Written as DNA, the CDR3 is TGTGCCAGCAGCATGGGGGGGGGCGGAGGCTACACCTTC.

This chain uses TRBV6-5 with TRBJ2-3, with TRBD1 matching over 12 bases. The CDR3 covers 14 residues. Germline CDR1 reads MNHEY; CDR2 reads SVGAGI. V lost 5 bases to trimming and J lost 5 bases; unmatched junction nucleotides: 2. The CDR3 loop reads CASSRDRGQDTQYF. The CDR3 nucleotides read TGTGCCAGCAGTCGGGACAGGGGGCAAGATACGCAGTATTTT.

The rearrangement joins TRBV3-1 (or the pseudogene TRBV3-2) to TRBJ1-2, with 10 nucleotides matching TRBD1. V was pared by 4 bases and J by 8 bases, with 7 bases of the junction left unmatched. This CDR3 contains 14 residues. Germline V gene sequence: CDR1 LGHDT, CDR2 YNNKEL (reference sequence). The DNA for the CDR3 is TGTGCCAGCAGCCCGGACAGGGGGTTCGGGGGCTACACCTTC. Its translation is CASSPDRGFGGYTF.

This clone appeared once. The chain employs TRBV5-4 and TRBJ2-7; maybe TRBD1 (5 bases). Germline loops: CDR1 SGHNT, CDR2 YYREEE (reference sequence). This CDR3 spans 16 amino acids. V lost 0 bases and J lost 0, with 13 bases in between. The CDR3 region is CASSLGGQVLSYEQYF. DNA of the CDR3: TGTGCCAGCAGCTTGGGGGGCCAGGTCCTCTCCTACGAGCAGTACTTC.

V gene TRBV5-8 combines with J gene TRBJ1-5; 10 positions match TRBD1. V lost 6 bases to trimming and J lost 6 bases; unmatched junction nucleotides: 6. The CDR3 is 14 residues long. Germline lookup yields CDR1 SGHTS and CDR2 YDEGEE. CDR3 nucleotides: TGTGCCAGCACCCCTGGACAGGGGGGTCAGCCCCAGCATTTT. Translation gives CASTPGQGGQPQHF.

This chain joins TRBV11-2 and TRBJ2-3, with D possibly being TRBD2 (5 bases). CDR3 length equals 15 residues. Germline loops: CDR1 SGHAT, CDR2 FQNNGV. Trimming removed 1 base at V and 4 bases at J, with 12 bases between. CDR3 nucleotides: TGTGCCAGCAGCTTAGGATTGAGGGAACCAGATACGCAGTATTTT. This gives the protein CASSLGLREPDTQYF.

CDR3 sequence reads: CASSSGQGNYGYTF. In DNA form, the CDR3 reads TGTGCCAGCAGTTCGGGACAGGGGAACTATGGCTACACCTTC. The chain couples TRBV6-2 or TRBV6-3 to TRBJ1-2; 10 bases line up with TRBD1. Germline-derived CDR1 and CDR2 are MNHEY and SVGEGT. V was clipped by 4 bases and J by 2 bases; unmatched bases: 1. The CDR3 is 14 residues long.

The rearrangement uses TRBV15 and TRBJ2-2; D gene unclear. The CDR3 is 13 amino acids. Trimming cost V 0 bases and J 7 bases, with 6 bases left between them. Germline assignment: CDR1 LNHNV and CDR2 YYDKDF (reference sequence). CDR3 in DNA: TGTGCCACCAGCAGAGATCACATCGGGGAGCTGTTTTTT. Protein: CATSRDHIGELFF.

J is TRBJ2-2 and V is TRBV9, with D tentatively TRBD1 (7 bases). CDR1 is SGDLS, CDR2 YYNGEE, per germline. This CDR3 comprises 17 residues. V was pared by 0 bases and J by 7 bases, with 19 bases between. As DNA, the CDR3 is TGTGCCAGCAGCGTAGCTTACGGGCAGGGGGGTGTCGGGGAGCTGTTTTTT. Translating it yields CASSVAYGQGGVGELFF.

The V call is TRBV19, the J call TRBJ2-7; D possibly corresponds to TRBD2 (6 bases). Germline lookup yields CDR1 LNHDA and CDR2 SQIVND (reference sequence). V gave up 4 bases and J gave up 1 base, with 14 bases separating them. CDR3 length: 15 amino acids. The CDR3 bases are TGTGCCAGTAGTACCGGGGGTAGCGGTTCCTACGAGCAGTACTTC. It translates to CASSTGGSGSYEQYF.

The chain couples TRBV4-3 to TRBJ2-5; 7 bases are a match to TRBD2. The CDR3 has 16 amino acids. Per germline, CDR1 LGHNA and CDR2 YSLEER. J was trimmed by 5 bases and V by 0 bases; bases with no gene match: 9. For the CDR3, the DNA is TGCGCCAGCAGCCAAGATATCCCAGGGCGGGGGGAGACCCAGTACTTC. This sequence encodes CASSQDIPGRGETQYF.

V usage is TRBV29-1 and J usage is TRBJ1-1; 8 bases align to TRBD1. J lost 3 bases, V lost 3 bases, and 6 bases had no gene match. The CDR3 consists of 14 residues. Germline CDR1 reads SQVTM; CDR2 reads ANQGSEA. The CDR3 reads CSVDGRGPDTEAFF. DNA for the CDR3: TGCAGCGTTGACGGCAGGGGGCCCGACACTGAAGCTTTCTTT.

The V call is TRBV2, the J call TRBJ1-1; D possibly corresponds to TRBD1 (5 bases). V was pared by 4 bases and J by 0 bases, with 9 bases between. Germline V gene data show CDR1 as SNHLY and CDR2 as FYNNEI. The CDR3 is made up of 14 amino acids. CDR3: CASSADNLNTEAFF. Written as DNA, the CDR3 is TGTGCCAGCAGTGCGGACAATTTGAACACTGAAGCTTTCTTT.